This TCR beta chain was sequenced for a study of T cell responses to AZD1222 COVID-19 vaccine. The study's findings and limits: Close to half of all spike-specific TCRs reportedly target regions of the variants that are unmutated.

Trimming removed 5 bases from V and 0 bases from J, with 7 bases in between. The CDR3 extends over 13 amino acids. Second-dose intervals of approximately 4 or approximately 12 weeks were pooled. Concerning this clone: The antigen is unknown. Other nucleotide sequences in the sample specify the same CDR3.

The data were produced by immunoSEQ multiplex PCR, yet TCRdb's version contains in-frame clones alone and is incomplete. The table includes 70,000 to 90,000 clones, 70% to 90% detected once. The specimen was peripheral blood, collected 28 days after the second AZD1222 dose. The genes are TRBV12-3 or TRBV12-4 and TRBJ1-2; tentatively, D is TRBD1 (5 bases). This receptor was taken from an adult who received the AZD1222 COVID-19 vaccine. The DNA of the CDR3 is TGTGCCAGCAGTCCACAGGCTAACTATGGCTACACCTTC. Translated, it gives CASSPQANYGYTF.